These 3 T cell receptor beta chains share one sample of origin, sequenced in a study of shared clonotypes between healthy human individuals. Some clones are missing from TCRdb's copy, which holds only in-frame ones; the method was immunoSEQ multiplex PCR. The sample has about 480,000 clones, 60% to 85% seen once. Specimen: PBMCs. The origin of the receptors is a woman between 40 and 50 years old in good health. Some clones in this sample may be carry-over from other donors' samples.

This clone was recorded a few times. This chain links TRBV30 with TRBJ2-1; D is ambiguous. Germline CDR1 and CDR2: GTSNPN and SVGIG (reference sequence). V gave up 1 base and J gave up 5 bases, with 6 bases separating them. The CDR3 spans 12 residues. CDR3 residues: CAWSGLDNEQFF. CDR3 DNA sequence: TGTGCCTGGAGTGGGCTAGACAATGAGCAGTTCTTC.

The chain uses TRBV5-1 and TRBJ2-1; the match to TRBD2 covers 7 bases. Germline V CDR1 and CDR2: SGHRS, YFSETQ. V lost 0 bases to trimming and J lost 5 bases; unmatched junction nucleotides: 5. CDR3 length equals 15 residues. CDR3 amino acids: CASSLAGGRNNEQFF. The CDR3 DNA sequence: TGCGCCAGCAGCTTGGCGGGAGGCCGTAACAATGAGCAGTTCTTC.

The chain recombines TRBV19 with TRBJ1-2; 10 bases agree with TRBD1. The CDR3 is 13 amino acids. Germline assignment: CDR1 LNHDA and CDR2 SQIVND (reference sequence). V was pared by 4 bases and J by 7 bases, with 3 bases of the junction left unmatched. CDR3 nucleotides: TGTGCCAGTAGTAGACAGGGGGCCAGTGGCTACACCTTC. Protein sequence: CASSRQGASGYTF.